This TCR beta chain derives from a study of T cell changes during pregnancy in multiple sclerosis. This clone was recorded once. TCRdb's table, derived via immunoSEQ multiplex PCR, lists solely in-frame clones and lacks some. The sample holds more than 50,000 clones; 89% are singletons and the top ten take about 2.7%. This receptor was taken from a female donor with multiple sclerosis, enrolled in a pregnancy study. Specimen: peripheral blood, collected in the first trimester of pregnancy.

CDR3: CASSPDSGGAINEQFF. The CDR3 bases are TGCGCCAGCAGCCCGGATAGCGGGGGGGCTATAAATGAGCAGTTCTTC. The V gene is TRBV5-1, the J gene TRBJ2-1, with TRBD2 matching 11 bases. With 4 bases clipped from V and 7 bases from J, the junction kept 10 bases outside the gene matches. The CDR3 contains 16 residues. From germline, CDR1 is SGHRS and CDR2 YFSETQ.